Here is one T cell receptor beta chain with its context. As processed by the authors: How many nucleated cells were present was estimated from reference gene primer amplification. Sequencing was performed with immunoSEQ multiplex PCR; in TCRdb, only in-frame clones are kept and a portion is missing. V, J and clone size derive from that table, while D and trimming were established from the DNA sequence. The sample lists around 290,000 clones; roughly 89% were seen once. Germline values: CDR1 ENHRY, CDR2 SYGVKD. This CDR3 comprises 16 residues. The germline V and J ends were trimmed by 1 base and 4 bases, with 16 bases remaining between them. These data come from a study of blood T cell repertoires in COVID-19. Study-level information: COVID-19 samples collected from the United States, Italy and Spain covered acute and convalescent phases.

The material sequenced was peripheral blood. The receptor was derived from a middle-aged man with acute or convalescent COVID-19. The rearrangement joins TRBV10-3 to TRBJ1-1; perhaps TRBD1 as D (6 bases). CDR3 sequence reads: CAISELGGAGGTEAFF. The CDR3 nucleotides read TGTGCCATCAGTGAGTTAGGGGGGGCGGGAGGCACTGAAGCTTTCTTT.